This passage covers 22 T cell receptor beta chains from one sample sequenced in a study of glioma-infiltrating T cells. The iRepertoire nested amplicon-rescue multiplex PCR amplified TCR alpha and beta CDR3s from RNA. TCRdb re-analysed the multiplex PCR reads in MiXCR, keeping a single row per CDR3 protein. Of under 50,000 distinct CDR3 sequences in the sample, about 22% were seen once. Specimen: glioma tissue, nonneoplastic brain tissue, or PBMCs (not recorded which). The receptors shown here come from a human donor with low-grade glioma or glioblastoma, undergoing nonglioma brain surgery, or in good health (not recorded which).

Only a few counts were recorded for this clonotype. This chain connects TRBV30 to TRBJ2-7; D gene unclear. The V gene's germline CDR1 is GTSNPN and CDR2 SVGIG (reference sequence). This CDR3 contains 11 residues. V lost 0 bases to trimming and J lost 4 bases, with 4 bases between them. The CDR3 DNA follows: TGTGCCTGGAGTGTAAGGTACGAGCAGTACTTC. Translation: CAWSVRYEQYF.

This clonotype has a count of ten or more. The J gene is TRBJ1-2, the V gene TRBV2; D ambiguous. Trimming cost V 6 bases and J 4 bases, with 9 bases left between them. Germline CDR1 and CDR2: SNHLY and FYNNEI. The CDR3 extends over 12 amino acids. CDR3 nucleotide sequence: TGTGCCAGCAGCAACAGAGGCTATGGCTACACCTTC. This gives the protein CASSNRGYGYTF.

Comments on this clonotype: One base away lies a much larger clone, so this may be a sequencing read error. V usage is TRBV4-1 and J usage is TRBJ2-7; perhaps TRBD2 as D (6 bases). Germline V gene lookup returns CDR1 MGHRA and CDR2 YSYEKL. The CDR3 covers 14 residues. CDR3 in amino acids: CASSLQGLSYERYF. DNA for the CDR3: TGCGCCAGCAGTCTTCAGGGACTCTCCTACGAGCGGTACTTC.

This clonotype came up many times. V usage is TRBV2 and J usage is TRBJ1-1, with TRBD1 identical over 9 bases. From germline, CDR1 is SNHLY and CDR2 FYNNEI. This CDR3 comprises 11 residues. V lost 10 bases to trimming and J lost 6 bases; unmatched junction nucleotides: 3. The CDR3 loop is CATTGGPEAFF. CDR3 in DNA: TGTGCCACCACAGGGGGCCCTGAAGCTTTCTTT.

With respect to this clonotype: With a much larger clone just one base away, this may be a read error. CDR3 sequence reads: CASSLGDGGLGQPQHF. DNA for the CDR3: TGTGCCAGTAGTCTTGGCGACGGGGGCTTAGGCCAGCCCCAGCATTTT. The V gene is TRBV19, the J gene TRBJ1-5; possible D gene TRBD1, 6 bases. There are 16 residues in the CDR3. V gave up 5 bases and J gave up 7 bases, with 21 bases separating them. Germline V gene data show CDR1 as LNHDA and CDR2 as SQIVND (reference sequence).

This clonotype was counted many times. J is TRBJ1-2 and V is TRBV14, with D perhaps matching TRBD1 (5 bases). CDR3 length equals 13 residues. The germline CDR1 and CDR2 sequences are SGHDN and FVKESK. Between the trimmed V and J ends, which lost 4 bases and 2 bases, there was a span of 8 bases. The CDR3 DNA reads TGTGCCAGCAGCCGAGCAGGGAACTATGGCTACACCTTC. The encoded protein is CASSRAGNYGYTF. The whole variable domain, remainder taken from reference TRBV14 and TRBJ1-2, is EAGVTQFPSHSVIEKGQTVTLRCDPISGHDNLYWYRRVMGKEIKFLLHFVKESKQDESGMPNNRFLAERTGGTYSTLKVQPAELEDSGVYFCASSRAGNYGYTFGSGTRLTVV.

This clonotype came up a few times. This chain connects TRBV7-8 to TRBJ2-3, with 10 nucleotides matching TRBD2. Losses at the gene ends were 2 bases for V and 2 bases for J; bases not matched to a gene: 4. The CDR3 loop spans 16 amino acids. Germline values: CDR1 SGHVS, CDR2 FQNEAQ. CDR3 protein: CASSLLAGEITDTQYF. Here the CDR3 DNA reads TGTGCCAGCAGCTTACTAGCGGGGGAAATCACAGATACGCAGTATTTT.

This chain connects TRBV2 to TRBJ2-5; possible D gene TRBD2, 5 bases. The V gene lost 3 bases and the J gene lost 4 bases, with 21 bases spanning the gap. The CDR3 has 17 amino acids. From germline, CDR1 is SNHLY and CDR2 FYNNEI. As DNA, the CDR3 is TGTGCCAGCAGTGACTCGGGATGGGCGGATGAAGGAGAGACCCAGTACTTC. This translates into CASSDSGWADEGETQYF.

This clonotype appeared many times. The chain combines TRBV6-1 with TRBJ2-1, with 11 positions matching TRBD2. The CDR3 is made up of 16 amino acids. The trim removed 4 bases at V and 7 bases at J, leaving 9 bases unmatched. Germline values: CDR1 MNHNS, CDR2 SASEGT. Written as DNA, the CDR3 is TGTGCCAGCAGTGTCCTCTTGGCTAGCGGGGGGAATGAGCAGTTCTTC. The encoded protein is CASSVLLASGGNEQFF.

As regards this clonotype: This may stem from a read error, because a much larger clone lies one nucleotide away. The chain is built from TRBV12-3 or TRBV12-4 and TRBJ2-7; unclear D gene. The CDR3 consists of 11 residues. V was pared by 5 bases and J by 3 bases, with 5 bases between. The CDR3 bases are TGTGCCAGCAGTCGCCTCTACGAGCAGTACTTC. Residues: CASSRLYEQYF.

A note on this clonotype: The CDR3 carries no conserved terminal phenylalanine or tryptophan, so it likely arises from a read error. The V gene is TRBV27, the J gene TRBJ1-2, with a tentative D call TRBD1 (6 bases). Germline-derived CDR1 and CDR2 are MNHEY and SMNVEV (reference sequence). The CDR3 covers 13 residues. Trimming stripped 11 bases from V and 8 bases from J, with 21 bases between. The CDR3 reads CAGRSMEGEGYTL. The CDR3 DNA reads TGTGCCGGCCGGTCGATGGAGGGGGAAGGCTACACCTTA.

Concerning this clonotype: It may be a read error: a sequence one base away is much more abundant. The gene calls are TRBV7-9 and TRBJ1-5; D ambiguous. Germline V gene lookup returns CDR1 SEHNR and CDR2 FQNEAQ (reference sequence). This CDR3 region has 12 residues. The CDR3 nucleotides read TGTGCCAGCAGCTACCCAGATCAGCCCCAGAATTTT. This sequence encodes CASSYPDQPQNF.

This clonotype has more than one count but fewer than ten. V gene TRBV27 combines with J gene TRBJ1-1; no reliable D call. The V gene lost 6 bases and the J gene lost 5 bases, with 16 bases spanning the gap. CDR1 is MNHEY and CDR2 is SMNVEV in the germline V gene (reference sequence). This CDR3 has 14 residues. CDR3 loop: CASRDGDGWTEAFF. Here the CDR3 DNA reads TGTGCCAGCAGAGACGGTGACGGGTGGACTGAAGCTTTCTTT.

This clonotype was detected ten times or more. The V gene is TRBV7-9, the J gene TRBJ1-4, with 7 bases fitting TRBD1. This CDR3 spans 15 amino acids. J was trimmed by 10 bases and V by 4 bases; bases with no gene match: 12. The germline gives CDR1 SEHNR, CDR2 FQNEAQ (reference sequence). The CDR3 reads CASSSRGGGGGKLFF. The CDR3 nucleotides read TGTGCCAGCAGCTCCCGGGGAGGGGGCGGCGGAAAACTGTTTTTT.

This clonotype appeared many times. V usage is TRBV27 and J usage is TRBJ2-2, with a weak D call TRBD1 (6 bases). Trimming pared 3 bases from V and 4 bases from J, leaving 18 bases between. Looked up from germline, CDR1 is MNHEY and CDR2 is SMNVEV (reference sequence). CDR3 size: 17 residues. This CDR3 reads CASSFTSPGHFTGELFF. The CDR3 DNA reads as TGTGCCAGCAGTTTTACTTCTCCGGGACACTTCACCGGGGAGCTGTTTTTT.

Remarks on this clonotype: A much larger clone sits a single nucleotide away, making a read error possible. The chain combines TRBV28 with TRBJ2-1; no reliable D call. Germline V lookup: CDR1 MDHEN, CDR2 SYDVKM. V lost 11 bases and J lost 8, with 13 bases in between. CDR3 length: 11 amino acids. As DNA, the CDR3 is TGTGCCTGGAGCAAGGGCTATGAGCAGTTCTTC. Its translation is CAWSKGYEQFF.

The sample holds many counts of this clonotype. The chain couples TRBV7-9 to TRBJ1-2, with D hard to call. Germline-derived CDR1 and CDR2 are SEHNR and FQNEAQ (reference sequence). The V and J ends lost 1 base and 7 bases respectively, with 13 bases between them. CDR3 length equals 14 residues. The CDR3 loop is CASSLERSVIGYTF. Written as DNA, the CDR3 is TGTGCCAGCAGCTTAGAAAGAAGTGTAATTGGCTACACCTTC.

This clonotype has more than one count but fewer than ten. This chain joins TRBV5-4 and TRBJ1-1, with a possible D match to TRBD1 (6 bases). The germline CDR1 and CDR2 sequences are SGHNT and YYREEE (reference sequence). The CDR3 has 14 residues. The V gene lost 6 bases and the J gene lost 2 bases, with 14 bases spanning the gap. The CDR3 bases are TGTGCCAGCAACCCCGGACAGAGAAACACTGAAGCTTTCTTT. Protein product: CASNPGQRNTEAFF.

In regard to this clonotype: A much more abundant neighbour one base away suggests this may be a read error. A read error is likely, as this CDR3 ends without the conserved phenylalanine or tryptophan. The V call is TRBV5-4, the J call TRBJ2-1; maybe TRBD2 (5 bases). V was cut by 4 bases and J by 4 bases, with 15 bases left in between. The germline gives CDR1 SGHNT, CDR2 YYREEE (reference sequence). This CDR3 region has 15 residues. CDR3 residues: CASSPERTFYNEQFL. The CDR3, as DNA: TGTGCCAGCAGCCCCGAACGGACTTTTTACAATGAGCAGTTCTTA.

Notes on this clonotype: A single base separates this from a much larger clone, so it may be a read error. CDR3 loop: CASSIRQVKYNEQFF. The CDR3 nucleotides read TGTGCCAGTAGTATAAGACAGGTTAAGTACAATGAGCAGTTCTTC. This chain links TRBV19 with TRBJ2-1, with D possibly matching TRBD1 (6 bases). The V end lost 2 bases, the J end lost 4 bases, and 12 bases lay between the germline ends. CDR3 length equals 15 residues. Per the germline V gene, CDR1 is LNHDA and CDR2 is SQIVND (reference sequence).

Notes on this clonotype: A much larger clone differs from this one at a single base, so this may be a read error. The V and J genes are TRBV7-6 and TRBJ2-3; TRBD1 aligns across 9 bases. CDR3 length: 16 amino acids. CDR1 is SGHVS, CDR2 FNYEAQ, per germline. V was pared by 4 bases and J by 4 bases, with 9 bases of the junction left unmatched. This chain's CDR3 is CASSSIGQGFADTQYF. CDR3 DNA sequence: TGTGCCAGCAGCTCAATCGGACAGGGGTTCGCAGATACGCAGTATTTT.

This clonotype was seen repeatedly, ten times or more. The chain is built from TRBV18 and TRBJ2-5; TRBD2 might be the D (5 bases). This CDR3 is 15 amino acids long. CDR1 is KGHSH and CDR2 is LQKENI in the germline V gene. With 0 bases removed from V and 5 bases from J, the gap between germline ends came to 13 bases. The CDR3: CASSPPVVGGETQYF. DNA for the CDR3: TGTGCCAGCTCACCACCAGTTGTTGGCGGGGAGACCCAGTACTTC.